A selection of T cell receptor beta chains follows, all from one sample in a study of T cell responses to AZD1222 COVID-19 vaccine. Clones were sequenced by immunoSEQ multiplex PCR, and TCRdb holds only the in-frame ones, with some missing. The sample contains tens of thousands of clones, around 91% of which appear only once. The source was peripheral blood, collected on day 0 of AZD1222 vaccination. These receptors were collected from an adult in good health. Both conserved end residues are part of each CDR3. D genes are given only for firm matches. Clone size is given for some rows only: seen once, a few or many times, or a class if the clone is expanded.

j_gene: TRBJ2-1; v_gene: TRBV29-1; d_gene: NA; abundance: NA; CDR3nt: TGCAGCGTTGCCCAATACGACAACAATGAGCAGTTCTTC; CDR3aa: CSVAQYDNNEQFF
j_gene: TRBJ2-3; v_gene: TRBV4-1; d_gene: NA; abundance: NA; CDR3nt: TGCGCCAGCAGCCCACTGGTGCTTCGGGGAAAGACAGATACGCAGTATTTT; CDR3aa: CASSPLVLRGKTDTQYF
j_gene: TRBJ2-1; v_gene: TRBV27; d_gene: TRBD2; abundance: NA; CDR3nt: TGTCCTACCATTGGACTAGCGGATATCTACCCCTACAATGAGCAGTTCTTC; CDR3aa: CPTIGLADIYPYNEQFF
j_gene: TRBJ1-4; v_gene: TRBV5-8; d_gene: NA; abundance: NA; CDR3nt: TGTGCCAGCAGCTTGGTTCGGCGGAATGAAAAACTGTTTTTT; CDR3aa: CASSLVRRNEKLFF
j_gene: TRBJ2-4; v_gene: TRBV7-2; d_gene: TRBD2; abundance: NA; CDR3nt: TGTGCCAGCAGCTTTCGCGGGGGGACCAACATTCAGTACTTC; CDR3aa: CASSFRGGTNIQYF
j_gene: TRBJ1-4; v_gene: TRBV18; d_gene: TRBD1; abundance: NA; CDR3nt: TGTGCCAGCTCACCGGGGACAGGGGATGAAAAACTGTTTTTT; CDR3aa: CASSPGTGDEKLFF
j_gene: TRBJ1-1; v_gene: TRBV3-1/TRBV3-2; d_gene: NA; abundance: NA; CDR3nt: TGTGCCAGCAGCCGGAACAGGGATCGCACTGAAGCTTTCTTT; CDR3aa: CASSRNRDRTEAFF
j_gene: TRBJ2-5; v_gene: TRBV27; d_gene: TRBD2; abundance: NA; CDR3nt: TGTGCCAGCAGCGGGGCGGGGGGGCAAGAGACCCAGTACTTC; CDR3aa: CASSGAGGQETQYF
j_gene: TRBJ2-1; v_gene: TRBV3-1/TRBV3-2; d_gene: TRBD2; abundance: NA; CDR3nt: TGTGCCAGCAGCCAAAATATGCGGGGGGGCTACAATGAGCAGTTCTTC; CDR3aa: CASSQNMRGGYNEQFF
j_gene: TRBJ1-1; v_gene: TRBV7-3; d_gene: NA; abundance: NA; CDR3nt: TGTGCCAGCAGCTTACAACCAAAGGACACTGAAGCTTTCTTT; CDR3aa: CASSLQPKDTEAFF
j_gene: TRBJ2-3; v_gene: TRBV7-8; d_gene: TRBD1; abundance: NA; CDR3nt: TGTGCCAGCAGCTTAGTGGACAGGGGACAAGATACGCAGTATTTT; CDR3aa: CASSLVDRGQDTQYF
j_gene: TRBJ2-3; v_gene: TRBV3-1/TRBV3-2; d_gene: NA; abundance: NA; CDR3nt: TGTGCCAGCAGCCGGCTGGACCGACGAGGGGATACGCAGTATTTT; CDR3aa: CASSRLDRRGDTQYF
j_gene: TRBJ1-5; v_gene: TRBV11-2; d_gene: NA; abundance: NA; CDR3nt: TGTGCCAGCAGCTCCCAGTTGGGTGGCAATCAGCCCCAGCATTTT; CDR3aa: CASSSQLGGNQPQHF
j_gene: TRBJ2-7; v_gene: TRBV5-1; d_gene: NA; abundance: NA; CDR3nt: TGCGCCAGCAGCTTGGTGGCAGGGAGCTACGAGCAGTACTTC; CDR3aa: CASSLVAGSYEQYF
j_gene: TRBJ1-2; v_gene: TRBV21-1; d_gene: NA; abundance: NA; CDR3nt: TGTGCCAGCAGCATGCAATGGACAGGAACCCCGAATGGCTACACCTTC; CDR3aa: CASSMQWTGTPNGYTF
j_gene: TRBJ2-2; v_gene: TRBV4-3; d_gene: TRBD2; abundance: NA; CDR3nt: TGCGCCAGCAGCCTCCACGCCCGGACTAGCGGGGGGGCGAACGGGGAGCTGTTTTTT; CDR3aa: CASSLHARTSGGANGELFF
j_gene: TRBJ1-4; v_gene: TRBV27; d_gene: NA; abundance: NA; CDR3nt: TGTGCCAGCAGTCCGGGAGGGATATTTCAGTCTGAAAAACTGTTTTTT; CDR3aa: CASSPGGIFQSEKLFF
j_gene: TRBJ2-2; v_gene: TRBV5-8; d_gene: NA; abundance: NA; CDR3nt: TGTGCCAGCAGCTCGTCTCCAGCTCCCTCGGTCGGGGAGCTGTTTTTT; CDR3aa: CASSSSPAPSVGELFF
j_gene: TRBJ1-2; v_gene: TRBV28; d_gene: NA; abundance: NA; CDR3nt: TGTGCCAGCAGCTCAGGGAACTATGGCTACACCTTC; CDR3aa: CASSSGNYGYTF
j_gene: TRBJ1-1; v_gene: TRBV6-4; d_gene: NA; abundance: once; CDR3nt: TGTGCCAGCAGTGCCCTCCAGAACACTGAAGCTTTCTTT; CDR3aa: CASSALQNTEAFF
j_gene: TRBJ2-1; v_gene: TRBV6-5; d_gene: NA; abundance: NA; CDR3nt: TGTGCCAGCAGTTGGCCACAACAGGAGCAGTTCTTC; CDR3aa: CASSWPQQEQFF
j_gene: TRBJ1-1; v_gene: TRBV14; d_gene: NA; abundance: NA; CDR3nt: TGTGCCAGCAGTGGGGGGCGAGCCACTGAAGCTTTCTTT; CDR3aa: CASSGGRATEAFF
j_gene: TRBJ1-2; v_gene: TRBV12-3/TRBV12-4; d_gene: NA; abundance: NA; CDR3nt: TGTGCCAGCAGTTTTGGGACCGGCTATGGCTACACCTTC; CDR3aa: CASSFGTGYGYTF
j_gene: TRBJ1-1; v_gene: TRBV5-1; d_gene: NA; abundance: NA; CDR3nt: TGCGCCAGCAGCTTGGCCCTATCGGGCACTGAAGCTTTCTTT; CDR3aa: CASSLALSGTEAFF
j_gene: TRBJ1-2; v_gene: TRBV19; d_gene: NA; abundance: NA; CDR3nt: TGTGCCAGTAGTATTGAGGGCGGATCGGGGGGGCGCGACTATGGCTACACCTTC; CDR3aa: CASSIEGGSGGRDYGYTF
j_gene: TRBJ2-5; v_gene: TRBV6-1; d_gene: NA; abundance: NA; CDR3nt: TGTGCCAGCAGTGAAGCCGGAGGAAAAGAGACCCAGTACTTC; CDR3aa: CASSEAGGKETQYF
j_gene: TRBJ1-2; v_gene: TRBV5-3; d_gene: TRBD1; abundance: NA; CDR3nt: TGTGCCAGAAGCTTCTCGCAGGGGGAGGGCTATGGCTACACCTTC; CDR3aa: CARSFSQGEGYGYTF
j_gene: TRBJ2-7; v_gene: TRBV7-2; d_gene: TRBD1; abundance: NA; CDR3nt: TGTGCCAGCAGCTGGGGACAGCTCGACGAGCAGTACTTC; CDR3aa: CASSWGQLDEQYF
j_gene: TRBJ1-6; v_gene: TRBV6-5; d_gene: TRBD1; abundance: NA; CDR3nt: TGTGCCAGCAGCAGCTCACAGGGGGTAGGTTCACCCCTCCACTTT; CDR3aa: CASSSSQGVGSPLHF
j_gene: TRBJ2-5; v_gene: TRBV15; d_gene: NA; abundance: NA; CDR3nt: TGTGCCACCAGCAGTCAGTGGGCGGGGGAGACCCAGTACTTC; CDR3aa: CATSSQWAGETQYF
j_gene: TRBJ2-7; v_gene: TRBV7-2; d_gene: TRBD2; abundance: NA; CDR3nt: TGTGCCAGCAGTGGGACTAGCGGACCCTACGAGCAGTACTTC; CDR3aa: CASSGTSGPYEQYF
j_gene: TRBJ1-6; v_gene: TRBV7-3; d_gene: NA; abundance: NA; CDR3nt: TGTGCCAGCGGACAAGGTCAAGATTCACCCCTCCACTTT; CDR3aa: CASGQGQDSPLHF
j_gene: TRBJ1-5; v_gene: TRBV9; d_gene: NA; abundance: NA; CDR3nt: TGTGCCAGCAGCGTAGGGGCCAGCAGCAATCAGCCCCAGCATTTT; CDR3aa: CASSVGASSNQPQHF
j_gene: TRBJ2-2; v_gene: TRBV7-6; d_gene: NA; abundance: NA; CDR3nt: TGTGCCAGCAGCTTAGTGGTGGGAGGCCCGAACACCGGGGAGCTGTTTTTT; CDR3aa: CASSLVVGGPNTGELFF
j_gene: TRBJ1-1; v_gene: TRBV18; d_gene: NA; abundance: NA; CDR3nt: TGTGCCAGCTCACAACAGGCGAACACTGAAGCTTTCTTT; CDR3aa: CASSQQANTEAFF
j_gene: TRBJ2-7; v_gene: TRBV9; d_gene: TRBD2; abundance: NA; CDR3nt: TGTGCCAGCAGCGCCCTTAGCGGGGGCTACGAGCAGTACTTC; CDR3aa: CASSALSGGYEQYF